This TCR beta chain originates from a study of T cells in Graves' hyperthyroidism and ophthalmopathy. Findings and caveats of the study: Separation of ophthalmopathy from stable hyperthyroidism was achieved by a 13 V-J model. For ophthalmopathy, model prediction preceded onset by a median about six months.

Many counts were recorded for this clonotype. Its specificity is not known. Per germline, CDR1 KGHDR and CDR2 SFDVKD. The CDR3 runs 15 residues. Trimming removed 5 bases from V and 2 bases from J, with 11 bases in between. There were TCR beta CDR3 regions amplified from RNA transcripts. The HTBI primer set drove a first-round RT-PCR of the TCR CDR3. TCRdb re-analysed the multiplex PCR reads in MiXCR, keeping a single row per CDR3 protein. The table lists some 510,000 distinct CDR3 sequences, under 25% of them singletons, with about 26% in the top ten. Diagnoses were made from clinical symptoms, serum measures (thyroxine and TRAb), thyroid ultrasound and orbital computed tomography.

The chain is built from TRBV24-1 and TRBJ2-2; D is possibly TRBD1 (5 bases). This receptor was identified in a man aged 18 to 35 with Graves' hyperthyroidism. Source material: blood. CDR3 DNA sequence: TGTGCCACCAGTGCAGGGATAGAAAACACCGGGGAGCTGTTTTTT. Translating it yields CATSAGIENTGELFF.